A single sample is the source of the 20 T cell receptor beta chains below, sequenced in a study of cytomegalovirus exposure and HLA in healthy donors. Only in-frame clones appear in the TCRdb table, and some are missing; sequencing was by immunoSEQ multiplex PCR. The repertoire holds 130,000 to 150,000 clones, with approximately 86% as singletons. Input material: PBMCs. Receptors were obtained from a woman between 18 and 29 years old in good health and CMV-seropositive.

The V gene is TRBV7-3, the J gene TRBJ2-7, with no clear D. V lost 4 bases and J 6 bases, leaving 10 bases between the germline ends. Germline values: CDR1 SGHTA, CDR2 FQGTGA. The CDR3 has 12 amino acids. The CDR3 nucleotides read TGTGCCAGCAGCTCAATGAGCGCCGAGCAGTACTTC. This gives the protein CASSSMSAEQYF.

The rearrangement links TRBV10-1 to TRBJ2-7; TRBD1 matches 10 bases. V was clipped by 4 bases and J by 5 bases; unmatched bases: 2. Germline CDR1 reads WNHNN; CDR2 reads SYGVQD (reference sequence). The CDR3 contains 13 residues. The CDR3 nucleotides are TGCGCCAGCAGTGCGGGACAGGGGCACGAGCAGTACTTC. Its translation: CASSAGQGHEQYF.

J is TRBJ1-5 and V is TRBV4-1; no clear D. The germline V and J ends were trimmed by 0 bases and 4 bases, with 7 bases remaining between them. CDR3 length equals 14 residues. Per germline, CDR1 MGHRA and CDR2 YSYEKL. CDR3 in amino acids: CASSQDRGNQPQHF. For the CDR3, the DNA is TGCGCCAGCAGCCAAGATCGCGGTAATCAGCCCCAGCATTTT.

This rearrangement joins TRBV5-1 to TRBJ2-1; 8 nucleotides agree with TRBD2. This CDR3 is built from 16 residues. V shed 4 bases and J 3 bases; nucleotides not matched to a gene: 9. Germline V gene sequence: CDR1 SGHRS, CDR2 YFSETQ. This CDR3 is CASSPGRAGVYNEQFF. As DNA, the CDR3 is TGCGCCAGCAGCCCCGGTCGAGCGGGAGTCTACAATGAGCAGTTCTTC.

The chain recombines TRBV28 with TRBJ2-7; TRBD1 matches at 10 bases. Unmatched junction bases numbered 7, after V lost 6 bases and J lost 2 bases. Germline V gene sequence: CDR1 MDHEN, CDR2 SYDVKM. The CDR3 contains 15 residues. The DNA of the CDR3 is TGTGCCAGCAGACGGCTCGGGACAGGGGCCTACGAGCAGTACTTC. Protein sequence: CASRRLGTGAYEQYF.

This clone was detected a few times. V and J are TRBV11-3 and TRBJ1-1; no clear D. The CDR3 covers 12 residues. V was cut by 4 bases and J by 3 bases, with 6 bases left in between. Per germline, CDR1 SGHNT and CDR2 YENEEA. CDR3 protein: CASSSGDTEAFF. CDR3 nucleotide sequence: TGTGCCAGCAGCTCAGGTGACACTGAAGCTTTCTTT.

This sequence joins TRBV5-1 and TRBJ2-5; 7 bases align to TRBD2. Germline loops: CDR1 SGHRS, CDR2 YFSETQ. The CDR3 totals 15 residues. V lost 0 bases, J lost 0 bases, and 2 bases stayed unmatched. In DNA form, the CDR3 reads TGCGCCAGCAGCTTGGGGGGGACTAACCAAGAGACCCAGTACTTC. This encodes CASSLGGTNQETQYF.

The chain recombines TRBV28 with TRBJ1-1; weak D call: TRBD1 (5 bases). This CDR3 region has 16 residues. Trimming left V 4 bases short and J 4 bases short, with 19 bases between. Germline assignment: CDR1 MDHEN and CDR2 SYDVKM. CDR3 bases: TGTGCCAGCAGTTCCGAACCCCACAGGCAGGGCACTGAAGCTTTCTTT. This encodes CASSSEPHRQGTEAFF.

V usage is TRBV19 and J usage is TRBJ1-2; TRBD1 is a possible D gene (6 bases). Germline assignment: CDR1 LNHDA and CDR2 SQIVND (reference sequence). CDR3 length: 13 residues. Deletions cut 7 bases from V and 7 bases from J, with 16 bases between. The CDR3 DNA reads TGTGCCAGTACCCAAGGGGGGGTAGGTGGCTACACCTTC. Protein: CASTQGGVGGYTF. The variable domain in full, completed from reference TRBV19 and TRBJ1-2, reads DGGITQSPKYLFRKEGQNVTLSCEQNLNHDAMYWYRQDPGQGLRLIYYSQIVNDFQKGDIAEGYSVSREKKESFPLTVTSAQKNPTAFYLCASTQGGVGGYTFGSGTRLTVV.

The chain is built from TRBV30 and TRBJ2-7; D is perhaps TRBD2 (6 bases). From germline, CDR1 is GTSNPN and CDR2 SVGIG (reference sequence). Trimming removed 3 bases at V and 0 bases at J, with 15 bases between. The CDR3 has 15 residues. CDR3 nucleotide sequence: TGTGCCTGGAGATTTGGGACTGGCTACTCCTACGAGCAGTACTTC. Its protein product is CAWRFGTGYSYEQYF.

The rearrangement uses TRBV14 and TRBJ1-6; TRBD1 might be the D (5 bases). The germline V gene encodes CDR1 SGHDN and CDR2 FVKESK. Trimming left V 0 bases short and J 7 bases short, with 16 bases between. CDR3 length equals 17 residues. The CDR3: CASSQDASGWGNSPLHF. The CDR3, as DNA: TGTGCCAGCAGCCAAGATGCGTCTGGTTGGGGCAATTCACCCCTCCACTTT.

The chain recombines TRBV7-2 with TRBJ2-7; tentative D call: TRBD2 (5 bases). The germline V gene has CDR1 SGHTA and CDR2 FQGNSA. Trimming stripped 5 bases from V and 8 bases from J, with 10 bases between. The CDR3 has 11 amino acids. CDR3 bases: TGTGCCAGCAGCGCTAGCCTGAAGCAGTACTTC. Its translation: CASSASLKQYF.

The V gene is TRBV11-2, the J gene TRBJ2-3; 8 nucleotides line up with TRBD1. Trimming at V came to 5 bases and at J to 9 bases, leaving 7 bases not matched to a gene. The CDR3 is 13 amino acids. The germline CDR1 and CDR2 sequences are SGHAT and FQNNGV. CDR3 residues: CASSGSTGETQYF. The DNA for the CDR3 is TGTGCCAGCAGCGGGTCGACAGGGGAGACGCAGTATTTT.

The V gene is TRBV30, the J gene TRBJ2-7; TRBD2 aligns across 8 bases. The length of the CDR3 is 15 residues. Germline V lookup: CDR1 GTSNPN, CDR2 SVGIG (reference sequence). J was trimmed by 0 bases and V by 3 bases; bases with no gene match: 7. Here the CDR3 reads CAWRSSGLGSYEQYF. In DNA form, the CDR3 reads TGTGCCTGGAGATCTAGCGGGTTAGGCTCCTACGAGCAGTACTTC. The full variable domain, completed using reference TRBV30 and TRBJ2-7, is SQTIHQWPATLVQPVGSPLSLECTVEGTSNPNLYWYRQAAGRGLQLLFYSVGIGQISSEVPQNLSASRPQDRQFILSSKKLLLSDSGFYLCAWRSSGLGSYEQYFGPGTRLTVT.

This clone showed up just a few times. The chain uses TRBV7-2 and TRBJ2-3; 9 nucleotides line up with TRBD2. CDR1 is SGHTA, CDR2 FQGNSA, per germline. This CDR3 spans 14 amino acids. The V and J ends lost 5 bases and 8 bases, in that order; junction bases with no gene match: 8. The CDR3, as DNA: TGTGCCAGCAGCCCTCGGACTAGCGTCCTTACGCAGTATTTT. Amino acid sequence: CASSPRTSVLTQYF.

The table lists this clone with a few counts. This CDR3 reads CAISGTGEGYTF. The CDR3 coding sequence is TGTGCCATCAGTGGGACAGGGGAAGGCTACACCTTC. The gene calls are TRBV10-3 and TRBJ1-2; 9 positions match TRBD1. The J segment lost 8 bases and the V segment lost 4 bases, leaving 2 bases of the junction unmatched. Germline-derived CDR1 and CDR2 are ENHRY and SYGVKD. The CDR3 sequence is 12 residues long.

A few counts support this clone. The genes are TRBV2 and TRBJ1-1; D uncertain. CDR3 length: 11 residues. The V gene lost 5 bases and the J gene lost 3 bases, with 4 bases spanning the gap. Germline-derived CDR1 and CDR2 are SNHLY and FYNNEI. The CDR3 reads CASSRDTEAFF. The CDR3 region has the DNA TGTGCCAGCAGTCGGGACACTGAAGCTTTCTTT.

This clone has more than one count but fewer than ten. V gene TRBV5-1 combines with J gene TRBJ1-6, with 9 bases that match TRBD1. Trimming removed 0 bases from V and 9 bases from J; junction bases left unmatched: 4. Germline assignment: CDR1 SGHRS and CDR2 YFSETQ. There are 15 residues in the CDR3. CDR3: CASSLDTGGSSPLHF. Here the CDR3 DNA reads TGCGCCAGCAGCTTGGATACAGGGGGCTCTTCACCCCTCCACTTT.

V usage is TRBV6-4 and J usage is TRBJ1-6; D remains ambiguous. The germline V gene has CDR1 MRHNA and CDR2 SNTAGT. V was shortened by 6 bases and J by 0 bases, with 9 bases between the two germline ends. The CDR3 is 15 residues long. Here the CDR3 DNA reads TGTGCCAGCAGACTACAAAGCTCCTATAATTCACCCCTCCACTTT. Its protein product is CASRLQSSYNSPLHF.

This clone came up a few times. CDR3 loop: CAISGVKELFF. CDR3 coding DNA: TGTGCCATCAGTGGCGTGAAGGAGCTGTTTTTT. J is TRBJ2-2 and V is TRBV10-3; no firm D call. The CDR3 totals 11 residues. Trimming took off 4 bases at V and 10 bases at J, with 7 bases between the two ends. The V gene's germline CDR1 is ENHRY and CDR2 SYGVKD.